These 29 T cell receptor beta chains share one sample of origin, sequenced in a study of tumor-infiltrating lymphocytes in localized non-small cell lung cancer. Produced via immunoSEQ multiplex PCR; TCRdb's table is partial and in-frame only. This table has about 8,000 clones, about 64% appearing once. The sample was uninvolved lung tissue not adjacent to the tumor. These TCRs come from a human donor with non-small cell lung cancer.

V is TRBV9 and J is TRBJ2-5; TRBD1 matches at 10 bases. Germline assignment: CDR1 SGDLS and CDR2 YYNGEE. The CDR3 has 14 residues. J gave up 4 bases and V 4 bases, and 4 bases lay outside the gene matches. The CDR3 reads CASSTTGGPETQYF. As DNA, the CDR3 is TGTGCCAGCAGCACGACAGGGGGCCCAGAGACCCAGTACTTC.

The DNA of the CDR3 is TGTGCCAGCAGCTTAGGTCACAGTACCTACGAGCAGTACTTC. This gives the protein CASSLGHSTYEQYF. The chain employs TRBV11-1 and TRBJ2-7; D remains unclear. Per germline, CDR1 SGHAT and CDR2 FQDESV (reference sequence). The CDR3 runs to 14 residues. Trimming took off 1 base at V and 2 bases at J, with 9 bases between the two ends.

The chain has TRBV7-3 and TRBJ2-5; TRBD2 matches 8 bases. The junction had 2 bases not matched to a gene; V was cut back by 3 bases and J by 5 bases. Germline CDR1 and CDR2: SGHTA and FQGTGA. The CDR3 has 13 residues. Written as DNA, the CDR3 is TGTGCCAGCAGCTTTAGCGGGGAGGAGACCCAGTACTTC. Amino acid sequence: CASSFSGEETQYF.

V usage is TRBV5-4 and J usage is TRBJ2-5; TRBD2 matches at 7 bases. The CDR3 has 14 residues. J lost 2 bases, V lost 4 bases, and 5 bases had no gene match. Looked up from germline, CDR1 is SGHNT and CDR2 is YYREEE (reference sequence). CDR3 amino acids: CASSPAAGQETQYF. CDR3 nucleotides: TGTGCCAGCAGCCCGGCAGCGGGGCAAGAGACCCAGTACTTC.

The chain uses TRBV30 and TRBJ1-1, with 10 bases that match TRBD1. CDR3 length: 16 amino acids. V trimming: 5 bases; J trimming: 6 bases; junction bases outside the gene matches: 15. CDR1 and CDR2 (germline): GTSNPN, SVGIG (reference sequence). CDR3 sequence reads: CAWGGISGQGFAEAFF. CDR3 nucleotides: TGTGCCTGGGGCGGAATATCGGGACAGGGGTTCGCTGAAGCTTTCTTT.

The CDR3 DNA sequence: TGTGCCAGCGAGCTTCATAGCAATCAGCCCCAGCATTTT. This encodes CASELHSNQPQHF. This rearrangement joins TRBV6-1 to TRBJ1-5; no reliable D call. Germline V gene data show CDR1 as MNHNS and CDR2 as SASEGT. There are 13 residues in the CDR3. Trimming pared 8 bases from V and 0 bases from J, leaving 8 bases between.

The chain combines TRBV2 with TRBJ1-1, with 7 bases that match TRBD1. Germline loops: CDR1 SNHLY, CDR2 FYNNEI. The CDR3 covers 15 residues. V lost 6 bases, J lost 0 bases, and 7 bases stayed unmatched. The CDR3 protein is CASRGDRAMNTEAFF. CDR3 DNA: TGTGCCAGCAGGGGAGACAGGGCCATGAACACTGAAGCTTTCTTT.

The chain links TRBV4-2 to TRBJ2-3, with 10 bases matching TRBD2. CDR3 length equals 18 residues. CDR1 and CDR2 from the germline V gene are LGHNA and YNFKEQ. Trimming cost V 3 bases and J 3 bases; bases outside gene matches: 12. CDR3 sequence: CASSHPRAAGGLTDTQYF. In DNA form, the CDR3 reads TGTGCCAGCAGCCACCCCAGGGCAGCGGGGGGGCTGACAGATACGCAGTATTTT.

This clone was recorded only once. The chain uses TRBV29-1 and TRBJ1-2; the D is unclear. This CDR3 has 14 residues. Trimming left V 7 bases short and J 3 bases short, with 18 bases between. The V gene's germline CDR1 is SQVTM and CDR2 ANQGSEA. The CDR3 nucleotides read TGCAGCGCCGTAATGGACGGAAGGGACTATGGCTACACCTTC. Translating it yields CSAVMDGRDYGYTF.

The gene calls are TRBV7-2 and TRBJ1-3, with D unresolved. V lost 3 bases and J lost 3, with 12 bases in between. CDR3 length equals 15 residues. Looked up from germline, CDR1 is SGHTA and CDR2 is FQGNSA. The CDR3 spells CASSLGGEGGNTIYF. CDR3 nucleotides: TGTGCCAGCAGCTTGGGAGGAGAGGGTGGAAACACCATATATTTT.

CDR3 in amino acids: CASSYPGTGTVFF. CDR3 sequence (DNA): TGTGCCAGCAGTTACCCCGGGACAGGGACGGTCTTCTTC. This rearrangement joins TRBV6-5 to TRBJ2-1; 9 nucleotides line up with TRBD1. V gave up 2 bases and J gave up 16 bases; unmatched junction bases: 9. The CDR3 is 13 amino acids. From germline, CDR1 is MNHEY and CDR2 SVGAGI.

V and J are TRBV2 and TRBJ1-6; 9 positions match TRBD1. There are 13 residues in the CDR3. CDR1 is SNHLY and CDR2 is FYNNEI in the germline V gene. V shed 8 bases and J 7 bases; nucleotides not matched to a gene: 3. The chain's CDR3 is CASRDRENSPLHF. The CDR3 DNA sequence: TGTGCCAGCCGGGACAGGGAAAATTCACCCCTCCACTTT. The full variable domain, rest sourced from reference TRBV2 and TRBJ1-6, is EPEVTQTPSHQVTQMGQEVILRCVPISNHLYFYWYRQILGQKVEFLVSFYNNEISEKSEIFDDQFSVERPDGSNFTLKIRSTKLEDSAMYFCASRDRENSPLHFGNGTRLTVT.

This clone was recorded only once. The chain recombines TRBV6-5 with TRBJ2-7; D call uncertain. This CDR3 spans 14 amino acids. Between the trimmed V and J ends, which lost 5 bases and 0 bases, there was a span of 11 bases. From germline, CDR1 is MNHEY and CDR2 SVGAGI. In DNA form, the CDR3 reads TGTGCCAGCAGTACGACGTTCAGCTCCTACGAGCAGTACTTC. Residues: CASSTTFSSYEQYF.

This clone was observed a single time. The CDR3 protein is CASSRPPRGRGTEAFF. Written as DNA, the CDR3 is TGTGCCAGCAGCAGGCCCCCTCGGGGGCGCGGAACCGAAGCTTTCTTT. This chain links TRBV5-5 with TRBJ1-1, with D perhaps matching TRBD1 (6 bases). Germline lookup yields CDR1 SGHKS and CDR2 YYEKEE (reference sequence). The CDR3 is made up of 16 amino acids. V lost 4 bases, J lost 8 bases, and 24 bases lay in between.

This chain joins TRBV10-3 and TRBJ1-6; possibly TRBD1 for D (5 bases). The germline CDR1 and CDR2 sequences are ENHRY and SYGVKD. V was shortened by 8 bases and J by 4 bases, with 9 bases between the two germline ends. The CDR3 runs 13 residues. The CDR3 DNA sequence: TGTGCCATCGGGGCGCGTTATAATTCACCCCTCCACTTT. It specifies CAIGARYNSPLHF.

The V call is TRBV2, the J call TRBJ1-2; D gene unclear. The CDR3 covers 12 residues. V lost 3 bases and J 5 bases, leaving 7 bases between the germline ends. The germline CDR1 and CDR2 sequences are SNHLY and FYNNEI. The CDR3 sequence: CASSDTVYGYTF. For the CDR3, the DNA is TGTGCCAGCAGTGATACAGTTTATGGCTACACCTTC.

This chain joins TRBV4-2 and TRBJ2-5; TRBD2 matches 8 bases. The CDR3 runs to 17 residues. V was pared by 1 base and J by 7 bases, with 14 bases of the junction left unmatched. Germline V gene lookup returns CDR1 LGHNA and CDR2 YNFKEQ. The CDR3 coding sequence is TGTGCCAGCAGCCAAGGAACGCGGGGGGACCAGCCGGGGACCCAGTACTTC. Encoded protein: CASSQGTRGDQPGTQYF.

The rearrangement joins TRBV7-8 to TRBJ1-5, with D possibly being TRBD1 (5 bases). Per the germline V gene, CDR1 is SGHVS and CDR2 is FQNEAQ. This CDR3 comprises 15 residues. Trimming cost V 1 base and J 2 bases, with 9 bases left between them. CDR3: CASSLEVGGNQPQHF. In DNA, the CDR3 is TGTGCCAGCAGCTTAGAAGTAGGGGGCAATCAGCCCCAGCATTTT.

This chain uses TRBV6-5 with TRBJ1-2; the match to TRBD1 covers 10 bases. With V trimmed by 6 bases and J by 8 bases, 6 bases remained unmatched. The length of the CDR3 is 13 residues. Germline CDR1 and CDR2: MNHEY and SVGAGI. Written as DNA, the CDR3 is TGTGCCAGCAGCCAAGACAGGGGGCACGGCTACACCTTC. Translating it yields CASSQDRGHGYTF.

The chain couples TRBV7-9 to TRBJ2-1; 10 bases align to TRBD1. Unmatched junction bases numbered 15, after V lost 5 bases and J lost 5 bases. Germline-derived CDR1 and CDR2 are SEHNR and FQNEAQ (reference sequence). This CDR3 is built from 18 residues. In nucleotides, the CDR3 is TGTGCCAGCAGCCCCAGACCACCGGGACAGGGGCCCAACAATGAGCAGTTCTTC. Translation: CASSPRPPGQGPNNEQFF.

This clone was seen a single time. The rearrangement joins TRBV5-1 to TRBJ1-1; D may be TRBD1 (5 bases). Looked up from germline, CDR1 is SGHRS and CDR2 is YFSETQ. Trimming pared 4 bases from V and 4 bases from J, leaving 17 bases between. CDR3 length: 15 amino acids. CDR3 loop: CASSGAQVSGTEAFF. The CDR3 DNA follows: TGCGCCAGCAGCGGAGCACAGGTTTCGGGCACTGAAGCTTTCTTT. The whole variable domain, remainder taken from reference TRBV5-1 and TRBJ1-1, is KAGVTQTPRYLIKTRGQQVTLSCSPISGHRSVSWYQQTPGQGLQFLFEYFSETQRNKGNFPGRFSGRQFSNSRSEMNVSTLELGDSALYLCASSGAQVSGTEAFFGQGTRLTVV.

Sample share makes this clone medium-sized. The chain recombines TRBV2 with TRBJ2-7; D unresolved. The germline V and J ends were trimmed by 7 bases and 5 bases, with 12 bases remaining between them. The germline CDR1 and CDR2 sequences are SNHLY and FYNNEI. The CDR3 is 12 residues long. CDR3 bases: TGTGCCAGCACCCCCGGCGGCGACGAGCAGTACTTC. Its protein product is CASTPGGDEQYF.

This clone is large (0.1 to 1%) within its sample. The chain recombines TRBV5-4 with TRBJ1-6; 10 bases align to TRBD1. Germline V gene sequence: CDR1 SGHNT, CDR2 YYREEE (reference sequence). Unmatched junction bases numbered 14, after V lost 4 bases and J lost 13 bases. This CDR3 comprises 16 residues. CDR3 coding DNA: TGTGCCAGCAGCCCGGGGACAGGGGCCCAAGCATCCCCCCTCCACTTT. This gives the protein CASSPGTGAQASPLHF.

The rearrangement joins TRBV7-6 to TRBJ2-1; D is perhaps TRBD1 or TRBD2 (5 bases each). This CDR3 has 11 amino acids. V was cut by 1 base and J by 12 bases, with 7 bases left in between. Germline V lookup: CDR1 SGHVS, CDR2 FNYEAQ. CDR3 sequence reads: CASSLGGRQFF. The CDR3 nucleotides are TGTGCCAGCAGCTTAGGGGGACGGCAGTTCTTC.

The chain employs TRBV29-1 and TRBJ1-4; D gene unclear. V lost 5 bases to trimming and J lost 3 bases, with 10 bases between them. This CDR3 has 13 amino acids. Germline assignment: CDR1 SQVTM and CDR2 ANQGSEA. The CDR3 here is CSVRRSANEKLFF. The CDR3 DNA reads as TGCAGCGTTCGGCGGTCTGCTAATGAAAAACTGTTTTTT.

This chain links TRBV5-4 with TRBJ1-2; no clear D gene. Trimming took 4 bases from V and 2 from J, leaving 18 bases between them. CDR3 length equals 16 residues. Per germline, CDR1 SGHNT and CDR2 YYREEE (reference sequence). CDR3 protein: CASSLGIGEGNYGYTF. The DNA for the CDR3 is TGTGCCAGCAGCCTCGGGATTGGAGAGGGAAACTATGGCTACACCTTC.

This clone was counted only a few times. V gene TRBV2 combines with J gene TRBJ2-2; D is undetermined. The CDR3 runs to 12 residues. CDR1 is SNHLY and CDR2 is FYNNEI in the germline V gene. V was shortened by 7 bases and J by 6 bases, with 9 bases between the two germline ends. The CDR3 DNA reads TGTGCCAGCACCCGAGGCGCCGGGGAGCTGTTTTTT. The encoded protein is CASTRGAGELFF. Drawing the rest from reference TRBV2 and TRBJ2-2, the complete variable domain is EPEVTQTPSHQVTQMGQEVILRCVPISNHLYFYWYRQILGQKVEFLVSFYNNEISEKSEIFDDQFSVERPDGSNFTLKIRSTKLEDSAMYFCASTRGAGELFFGEGSRLTVL.

This clone is medium-sized in the sample. Other DNA sequences in this sample translate to the same CDR3. The V call is TRBV5-1, the J call TRBJ2-1; D gene uncertain. In germline, CDR1 is SGHRS, CDR2 YFSETQ. The CDR3 spans 16 residues. Between the trimmed V and J ends, which lost 0 bases and 0 bases, there was a span of 10 bases. CDR3 bases: TGCGCCAGCAGCTTGGAGACGCGCAGCTCCTACAATGAGCAGTTCTTC. Translated: CASSLETRSSYNEQFF. Based on the CDR3 plus reference TRBV5-1 and TRBJ2-1, the full variable domain is KAGVTQTPRYLIKTRGQQVTLSCSPISGHRSVSWYQQTPGQGLQFLFEYFSETQRNKGNFPGRFSGRQFSNSRSEMNVSTLELGDSALYLCASSLETRSSYNEQFFGPGTRLTVL.

This chain uses TRBV5-6 with TRBJ1-2; tentatively, D is TRBD1 (5 bases). The V end lost 4 bases, the J end lost 1 base, and 14 bases lay between the germline ends. Per the germline V gene, CDR1 is SGHDT and CDR2 is YYEEEE. The CDR3 has 15 residues. CDR3 bases: TGTGCCAGCAGCAACCCGGGACCCCTTAACTATGGCTACACCTTC. It encodes CASSNPGPLNYGYTF. The whole variable domain, filled in from reference TRBV5-6 and TRBJ1-2, reads DAGVTQSPTHLIKTRGQQVTLRCSPKSGHDTVSWYQQALGQGPQFIFQYYEEEERQRGNFPDRFSGHQFPNYSSELNVNALLLGDSALYLCASSNPGPLNYGYTFGSGTRLTVV.